The present T cell receptor beta chain was sequenced within a study of T cells in Graves' hyperthyroidism and ophthalmopathy. The J segment lost 0 bases and the V segment lost 5 bases, leaving 12 bases of the junction unmatched. Germline CDR1 reads SGHAT; CDR2 reads FQNNGV. The CDR3 runs to 17 residues. Many counts were recorded for this clonotype. The TCR beta CDR3 regions underwent amplification using RNA transcripts as the source. First-round RT-PCR with HTBI primers amplified the TCR CDR3 region. TCRdb analysed the multiplex PCR reads with MiXCR anew, one entry per CDR3 protein. The table includes 500,000 to 550,000 distinct CDR3 sequences, about 20% detected once.

Sequenced sample: blood. The TCR originated in a man aged 35 to 55 with Graves' ophthalmopathy. The chain joins TRBV11-2 to TRBJ2-7; 8 bases fit TRBD2. The CDR3 is CASSPGGQGWSSYEQYF. The CDR3 coding sequence is TGTGCCAGCAGCCCGGGGGGGCAGGGGTGGAGCTCCTACGAGCAGTACTTC.